This TCR beta chain was sequenced in a study of T cells in Graves' hyperthyroidism and ophthalmopathy (dated by TCRdb to the late 2010s). Regarding the complete study: Peripheral blood samples were taken at initial diagnosis, before any treatment was given. TCR Vbeta CDR3 sequencing of approximately 140 peripheral blood samples (roughly 43 ophthalmopathy, 75 to 85 hyperthyroidism and approximately 17 progressor patients) is reported in the paper. To identify distinguishing TCR V-J signatures, a discovery cohort of around 100 patients was used, comprising under 45 with Graves' ophthalmopathy and approximately 58 with stable Graves' hyperthyroidism. The 100 or so discovery patients were randomly split 7:3 into training and test sets. In about 6 Graves' hyperthyroidism patients, the study also compared T-cell repertoires from thyroid tissue with T-cell repertoires from blood. An independent validation cohort of 18 to 20 hyperthyroidism patients and approximately 15 patients who later progressed to ophthalmopathy tested prospective prediction of ophthalmopathy. Once sampling was done, hyperthyroidism patients were given methimazole at a starting dose of 30 mg daily, whereas ophthalmopathy patients were given high-dose intravenous methylprednisolone. Overall study outcomes, separate from this receptor: In validation, progression to ophthalmopathy was predicted by the model with about 70% sensitivity and 72% to 80% specificity, a median of approximately 6.5 months before onset. Most expanded thyroid clonotypes (frequency above 0.001) were also detected in blood, suggesting blood repertoires may reflect thyroid immune responses. Sample size was not statistically predetermined, and blinding of investigators to group allocation was not performed. In cross-validation, a model built on a 13 V-J signature told ophthalmopathy apart from stable hyperthyroidism with 87.88% sensitivity and around 83% specificity, and in testing the same model reached 80%/75%.

This clonotype has a handful of counts. No cognate antigen has been identified for it. No per-base quality is available; no much larger clone lies one base away. Cut back by 0 bases and 0 bases, the V and J ends lie 10 bases apart. CDR1 and CDR2 are drawn from the germline V gene: SGHRS, YFSETQ. Its CDR3 holds 15 amino acids, cysteine through phenylalanine. Kept here is only the CDR3 DNA, which spans 45 bases and is read in frame from base 1. The TCR beta CDR3 regions were amplified from the RNA transcripts. For the first round of RT-PCR on the TCR CDR3, the HTBI primer set was used together with the Qiagen OneStep RT-PCR kit. Libraries were constructed in a second round of multiplex PCR, after which size selection and purification were carried out. Paired-end sequencing of the libraries was performed with 100 bp reads on an Illumina HiSeq2000. Processing in the source paper ran as follows. SOAPnuke was used to process the raw data, with reads discarded if the reads contained adapters or uncalled bases, had a mean Phred below 15, or lacked an exact constant-primer or identifier match. COPE v1.2.5 was used to merge the high-quality paired reads, and each unique nucleotide sequence was defined as a clonotype. MiTCR v1.1 was used to align the clonotypes against IMGT TRBV, TRBD and TRBJ reference segments. The analysis included only V-J combinations with a frequency above 0.0001, which together covered 99% to 99.2% of the repertoires. A TCS score was defined as the ratio of F50 (clonal expansion) to E x V (chaos), with BLOSUM62-based TCRdist applied between CDR3 peptides within each V-J. Welch's t-statistics and random forest reduced just over 500 V-J features to some 14, which were used in a naive Bayes classifier (R e1071). Starting from the raw public reads, TCRdb applied fastp trimming at Q25, assembled clones with MiXCR and retained in-frame beta chains. Duplicate CDR3 protein sequences are folded into a single record with the most common DNA and genes. These V and J calls are TCRdb output, not the study's own analysis. This sample holds some 560,000 distinct CDR3 sequences; about 14% were observed only once. The ten largest account for approximately 15% of the sample.

Stable Graves' hyperthyroidism was defined as no progression to ophthalmopathy during 18 months of follow-up. The hyperthyroidism patients were between 18 and 65 years old and newly diagnosed, with a disease duration of less than 2 months. Any patient with an uncontrolled infection, another autoimmune disease, pregnancy or lactation was excluded. Diagnoses were based on clinical symptoms, serum thyroxine and TRAb, thyroid ultrasound and orbital computed tomography. PBMCs were isolated from about 9.1 ml of fresh peripheral blood by Ficoll-Paque density gradient centrifugation. Trizol reagent was used to extract total RNA, and RNA quality was then checked on an Agilent 2100 Bioanalyzer.

Rearrangement joined TRBV5-1 to TRBJ2-7; the D gene is possibly TRBD1, with 5 bases matching. The specimen was blood. The TCR sequence derives from a middle-aged woman with Graves' hyperthyroidism. At the DNA level, the sequence is TGCGCCAGCAGCTTGGGACAGTTGTTCTCCTACGAGCAGTACTTC. Its coded protein is CASSLGQLFSYEQYF.